This T cell receptor (beta chain) was obtained from a study of blood T cell repertoires in COVID-19 (dated by TCRdb to the early 2020s). About the study as a whole: The collaborator samples originated in the United States, Italy and Spain and spanned the acute and convalescent phases of COVID-19. The dataset comprised deeply sampled blood TCRbeta repertoires from subjects exposed to, actively infected with, or recovered from COVID-19. The samples were drawn from two sources: the first 160 participants of the ongoing ImmuneRACE study, and 1,254 subjects contributed by 6 global collaborators. The repertoires were made available in a free public database intended to serve as a resource for research on the immune response to SARS-CoV-2. The prospective study material was composed of cDNA or gDNA derived from T cells, B-cell-depleted T cells, or PBMCs. Nearly every sample came with metadata listing a de-identified subject ID, COVID-19 status, age in years and sex. Where HLA class I and class II types were available, the types were taken from metadata supplied by the sample provider, not from assay-based typing.

Each collaborating institution followed its own protocols to collect whole blood in K2EDTA tubes. For TCRbeta analysis, collaborators shipped samples in one of three forms: frozen whole blood, isolated PBMCs, or DNA extracted from either of those sample types. The investigation overall reported the following: Clinical and demographic metadata were provided uncurated, with the amount varying by source and participant.

Details on this clone: The antigen this receptor binds is unknown. Base quality data are lacking; no much larger clone is found one base away.

TCRbeta CDR3 regions were amplified from genomic DNA by means of the immunoSEQ Assay, a bias-controlled multiplex PCR. The paper's processing steps were these. The number of nucleated cells in each sample was estimated from the amplification of reference gene primers within the assay. To quantify the absolute abundance of each unique TCRbeta CDR3 rearrangement, sequence reads were collapsed and filtered. For each sample, productive Simpson clonality was calculated by taking the square root of Simpson's diversity index across productive rearrangements. TCRdb holds this immuneACCESS table with in-frame rearrangements only. Some clones are missing; in checked studies, unresolved V genes explain under half, and the rest has no known cause. Clonal size and the V and J genes are those of that table, whereas D and trimming came from the DNA. The sample table lists around 140,000 clones, around 89% of them with a count of one. Of the sample, around 26% is held by the ten largest clones.

Spanning cysteine to phenylalanine, the CDR3 consists of 14 amino acids. Just CDR3 DNA is preserved here, 42 bases in frame from base 1. V drops 4 bases and J drops 5 bases, leaving 12 bases in between. CDR1 LGHDT and CDR2 YNNKEL were looked up in the germline V gene (reference sequence). This TCR came from a human donor in a cohort sampled during active COVID-19. Sequencing input: peripheral blood. The chain joins TRBV3-1 (or the pseudogene TRBV3-2) to TRBJ1-5; TRBD1 is perhaps the D gene, given 5 matching bases. Here the CDR3 is given as CASSPLGGDQPQHF. The sequenced DNA: TGTGCCAGCAGCCCATTGGGGGGGGATCAGCCCCAGCATTTT.